This T cell receptor (beta chain) was found in a study of tumor-infiltrating lymphocytes in primary liver carcinoma. Priming with a constant-region primer yielded TCR beta cDNA from about 480 ng total RNA. Each TCR beta library was derived from three nested multiplex PCR rounds that employed slightly modified ARM-PCR. Running around 10 cycles apiece, the first two PCR rounds relied on TRBV1-TRBV30 forward primers together with a C-beta reverse primer. In TCRdb, the multiplex PCR reads were re-called with MiXCR into one record per CDR3 protein. The profile shows some 130,000 distinct CDR3 sequences, approximately 71% of them singletons. Regarding the study as a whole: The overlap of tumor-adjacent and tumor-blood pairs was smaller than that of tumor region pairs.

Germline CDR1 and CDR2: MNHNS and SASEGT. Including both end residues, the CDR3 is 13 amino acids long. Unsorted bulk tissue of roughly 20-34 mg yielded co-extracted RNA and DNA. The study enrolled treatment-naive patients with chronic HBV infection. A word on this clonotype: Its cognate antigen is unknown. Lacking the conserved final phenylalanine or tryptophan, this CDR3 likely reflects a read error. Because the CDR3's place on the DNA is in doubt, the DNA is left out and the CDR3 is given as listed by TCRdb.

This rearrangement joins TRBV6-1 to TRBJ1-2; no DNA check was done on the table's D call, TRBD1. The sequence came from a woman aged 55-70 years with primary liver carcinoma and hepatitis B virus infection. Sequencing was performed on tumor-adjacent normal liver tissue. The CDR3 is CASSGPGHYGHTL.